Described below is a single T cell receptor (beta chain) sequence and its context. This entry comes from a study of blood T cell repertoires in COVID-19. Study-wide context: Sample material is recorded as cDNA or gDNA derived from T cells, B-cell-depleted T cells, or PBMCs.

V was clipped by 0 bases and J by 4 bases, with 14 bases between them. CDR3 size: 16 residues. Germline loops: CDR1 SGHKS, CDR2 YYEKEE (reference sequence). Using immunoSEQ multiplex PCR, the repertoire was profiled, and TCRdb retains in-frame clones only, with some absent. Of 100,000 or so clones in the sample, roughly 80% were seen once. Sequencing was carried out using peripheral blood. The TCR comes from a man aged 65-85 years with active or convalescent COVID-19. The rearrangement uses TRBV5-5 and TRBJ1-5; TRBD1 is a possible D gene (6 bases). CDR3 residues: CASSLAVGQGNQPQHF. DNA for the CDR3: TGTGCCAGCAGCTTGGCGGTGGGGCAGGGGAATCAGCCCCAGCATTTT.